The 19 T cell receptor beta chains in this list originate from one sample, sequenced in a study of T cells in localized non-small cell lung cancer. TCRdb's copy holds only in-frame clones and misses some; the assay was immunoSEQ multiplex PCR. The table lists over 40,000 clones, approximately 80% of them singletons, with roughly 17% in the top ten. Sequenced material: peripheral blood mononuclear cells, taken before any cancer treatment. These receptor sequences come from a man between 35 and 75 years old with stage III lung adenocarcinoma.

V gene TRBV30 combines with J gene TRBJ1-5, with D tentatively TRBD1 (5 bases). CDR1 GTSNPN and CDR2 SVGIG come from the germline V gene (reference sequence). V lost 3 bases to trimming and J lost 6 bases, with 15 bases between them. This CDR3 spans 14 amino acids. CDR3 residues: CAWRGPAGSQPQHF. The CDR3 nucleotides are TGTGCCTGGAGGGGGCCCGCCGGGTCTCAGCCCCAGCATTTT.

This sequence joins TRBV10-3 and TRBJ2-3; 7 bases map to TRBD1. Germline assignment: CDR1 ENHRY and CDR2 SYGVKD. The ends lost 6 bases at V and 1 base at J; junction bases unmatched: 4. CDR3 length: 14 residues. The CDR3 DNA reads TGTGCCATCAGCATCGACAGGGGCACAGATACGCAGTATTTT. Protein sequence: CAISIDRGTDTQYF.

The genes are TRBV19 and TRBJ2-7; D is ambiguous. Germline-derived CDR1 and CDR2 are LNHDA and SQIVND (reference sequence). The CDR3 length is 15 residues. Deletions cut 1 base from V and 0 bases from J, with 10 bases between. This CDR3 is CASSIAWQASYEQYF. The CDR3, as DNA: TGTGCCAGTAGTATAGCCTGGCAGGCCTCCTACGAGCAGTACTTC.

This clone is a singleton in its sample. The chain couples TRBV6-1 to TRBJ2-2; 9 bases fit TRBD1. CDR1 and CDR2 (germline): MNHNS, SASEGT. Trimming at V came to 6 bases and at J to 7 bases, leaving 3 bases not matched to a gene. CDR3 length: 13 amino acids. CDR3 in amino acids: CASRDRGIGELFF. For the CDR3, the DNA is TGTGCCAGCAGGGACAGGGGTATCGGGGAGCTGTTTTTT.

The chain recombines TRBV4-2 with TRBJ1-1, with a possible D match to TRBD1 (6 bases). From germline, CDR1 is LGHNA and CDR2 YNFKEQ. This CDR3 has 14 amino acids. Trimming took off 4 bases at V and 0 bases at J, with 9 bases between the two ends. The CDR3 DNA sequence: TGTGCCAGCAGCCGGGGGCATATGAACACTGAAGCTTTCTTT. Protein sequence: CASSRGHMNTEAFF.

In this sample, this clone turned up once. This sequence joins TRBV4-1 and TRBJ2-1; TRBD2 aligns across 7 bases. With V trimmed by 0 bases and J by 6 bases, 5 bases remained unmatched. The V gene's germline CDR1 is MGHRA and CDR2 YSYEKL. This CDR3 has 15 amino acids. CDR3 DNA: TGCGCCAGCAGCCAAGATCTGGCGGGAGTCAATGAGCAGTTCTTC. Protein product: CASSQDLAGVNEQFF.

The CDR3 coding sequence is TGTGCCAGCAGTGAGACCAGGACAGGGCATCTCAGCAATCAGCCCCAGCATTTT. Protein product: CASSETRTGHLSNQPQHF. The chain has TRBV2 and TRBJ1-5, with TRBD1 identical over 8 bases. The CDR3 has 18 residues. Losses at the gene ends were 3 bases for V and 1 base for J; bases not matched to a gene: 11. Looked up from germline, CDR1 is SNHLY and CDR2 is FYNNEI.

CDR3 DNA sequence: TGTGCCAGCAGCGCAGTAGCGGGGGGCTCCTACGAGCAGTACTTC. Translation: CASSAVAGGSYEQYF. V gene TRBV7-2 combines with J gene TRBJ2-7, with 10 nucleotides matching TRBD2. J lost 0 bases, V lost 5 bases, and 4 bases had no gene match. Germline V lookup: CDR1 SGHTA, CDR2 FQGNSA. The CDR3 contains 15 residues.

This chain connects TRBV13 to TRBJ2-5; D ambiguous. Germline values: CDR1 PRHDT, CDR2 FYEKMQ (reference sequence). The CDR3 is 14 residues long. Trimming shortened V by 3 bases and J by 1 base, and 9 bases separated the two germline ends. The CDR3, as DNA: TGTGCCAGCAGCTTGTGGACGACCCAAGAGACCCAGTACTTC. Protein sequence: CASSLWTTQETQYF.

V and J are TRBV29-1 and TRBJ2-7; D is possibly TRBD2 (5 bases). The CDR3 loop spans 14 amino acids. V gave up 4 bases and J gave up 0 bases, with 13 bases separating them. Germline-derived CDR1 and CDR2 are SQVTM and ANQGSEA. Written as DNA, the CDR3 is TGCAGCGTTGCGGGAACTGAGAGCTCCTACGAGCAGTACTTC. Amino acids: CSVAGTESSYEQYF.

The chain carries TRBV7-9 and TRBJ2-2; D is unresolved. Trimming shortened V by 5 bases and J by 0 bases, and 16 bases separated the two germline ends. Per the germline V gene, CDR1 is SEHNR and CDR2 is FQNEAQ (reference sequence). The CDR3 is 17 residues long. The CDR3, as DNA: TGTGCCAGCAGCCGGATGACGGCTTATGCGAACACCGGGGAGCTGTTTTTT. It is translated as CASSRMTAYANTGELFF.

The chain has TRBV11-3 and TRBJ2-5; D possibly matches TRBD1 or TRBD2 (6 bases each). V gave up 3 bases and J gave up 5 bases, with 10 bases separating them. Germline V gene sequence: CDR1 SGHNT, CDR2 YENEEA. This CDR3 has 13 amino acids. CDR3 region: CASSFGGRETQYF. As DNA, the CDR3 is TGTGCCAGCAGCTTTGGGGGGCGGGAGACCCAGTACTTC.

In DNA form, the CDR3 reads TGTGCCAGCAGCTTAAGACAGTTTATGGGGGCTGGAAACACCATATATTTT. Amino acid sequence: CASSLRQFMGAGNTIYF. V is TRBV5-8 and J is TRBJ1-3, with D possibly being TRBD1 (5 bases). CDR1 and CDR2 (germline): SGHTS, YDEGEE. Trimming pared 2 bases from V and 2 bases from J, leaving 17 bases between. There are 17 residues in the CDR3.

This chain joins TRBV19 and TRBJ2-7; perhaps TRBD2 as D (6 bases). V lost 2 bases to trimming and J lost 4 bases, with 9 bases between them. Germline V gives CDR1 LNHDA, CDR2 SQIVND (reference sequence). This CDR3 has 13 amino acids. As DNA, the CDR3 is TGTGCCAGTAGTATAACAGGAGGGTACGAGCAGTACTTC. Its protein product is CASSITGGYEQYF.

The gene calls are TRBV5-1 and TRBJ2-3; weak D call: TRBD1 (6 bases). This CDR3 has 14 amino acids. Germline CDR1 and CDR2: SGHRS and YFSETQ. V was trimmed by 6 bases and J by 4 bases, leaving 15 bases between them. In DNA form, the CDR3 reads TGCGCCAGCAACCCCAGGGGATCGGCAGATACGCAGTATTTT. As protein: CASNPRGSADTQYF.

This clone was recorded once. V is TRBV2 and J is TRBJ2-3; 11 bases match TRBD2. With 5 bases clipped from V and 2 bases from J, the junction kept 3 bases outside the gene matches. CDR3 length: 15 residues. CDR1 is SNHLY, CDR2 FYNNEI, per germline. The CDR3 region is CASSRLAGFTDTQYF. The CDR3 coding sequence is TGTGCCAGCAGTCGACTAGCGGGGTTCACAGATACGCAGTATTTT.

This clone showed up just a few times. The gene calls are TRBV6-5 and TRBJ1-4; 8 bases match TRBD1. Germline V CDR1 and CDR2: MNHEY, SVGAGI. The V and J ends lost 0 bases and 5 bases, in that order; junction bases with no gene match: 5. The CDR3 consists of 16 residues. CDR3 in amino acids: CASSYSTGQGNEKLFF. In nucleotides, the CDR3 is TGTGCCAGCAGTTACTCTACCGGACAGGGCAATGAAAAACTGTTTTTT.

The CDR3 bases are TGTGCCAGCACCTCCTGGCCCGGGACAGGGGGCGCGCCTATCTCCGAGCAGTACTTC. Residues: CASTSWPGTGGAPISEQYF. The chain combines TRBV5-4 with TRBJ2-7, with 12 positions matching TRBD1. The trim removed 6 bases at V and 6 bases at J, leaving 22 bases unmatched. Germline V CDR1 and CDR2: SGHNT, YYREEE (reference sequence). The CDR3 contains 19 residues.

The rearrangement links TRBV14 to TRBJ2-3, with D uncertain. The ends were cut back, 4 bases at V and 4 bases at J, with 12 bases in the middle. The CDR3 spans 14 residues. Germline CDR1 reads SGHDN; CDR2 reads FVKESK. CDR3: CASSLNNVPDTQYF. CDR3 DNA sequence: TGTGCCAGCAGCCTCAACAATGTCCCAGATACGCAGTATTTT.